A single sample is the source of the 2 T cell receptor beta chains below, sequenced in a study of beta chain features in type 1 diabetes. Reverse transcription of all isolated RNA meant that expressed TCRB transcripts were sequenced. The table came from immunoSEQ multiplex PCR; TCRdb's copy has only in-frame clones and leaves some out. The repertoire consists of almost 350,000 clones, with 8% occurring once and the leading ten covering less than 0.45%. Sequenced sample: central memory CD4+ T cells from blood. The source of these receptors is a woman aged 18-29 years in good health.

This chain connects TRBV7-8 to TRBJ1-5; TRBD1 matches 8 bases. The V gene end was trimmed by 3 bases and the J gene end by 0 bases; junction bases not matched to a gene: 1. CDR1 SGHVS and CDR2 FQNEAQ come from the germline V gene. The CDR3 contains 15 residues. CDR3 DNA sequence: TGTGCCAGCAGCTTGACAGGGGATAGCAATCAGCCCCAGCATTTT. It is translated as CASSLTGDSNQPQHF. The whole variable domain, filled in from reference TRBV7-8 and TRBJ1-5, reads GAGVSQSPRYKVAKRGQDVALRCDPISGHVSLFWYQQALGQGPEFLTYFQNEAQLDKSGLPSDRFFAERPEGSVSTLKIQRTQQEDSAVYLCASSLTGDSNQPQHFGDGTRLSIL.

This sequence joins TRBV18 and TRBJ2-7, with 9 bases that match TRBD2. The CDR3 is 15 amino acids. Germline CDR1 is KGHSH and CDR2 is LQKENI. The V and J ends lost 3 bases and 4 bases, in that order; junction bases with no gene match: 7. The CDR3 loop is CASSPGAGGVYEQYF. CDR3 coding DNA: TGTGCCAGCTCACCGGGAGCGGGAGGTGTTTACGAGCAGTACTTC.